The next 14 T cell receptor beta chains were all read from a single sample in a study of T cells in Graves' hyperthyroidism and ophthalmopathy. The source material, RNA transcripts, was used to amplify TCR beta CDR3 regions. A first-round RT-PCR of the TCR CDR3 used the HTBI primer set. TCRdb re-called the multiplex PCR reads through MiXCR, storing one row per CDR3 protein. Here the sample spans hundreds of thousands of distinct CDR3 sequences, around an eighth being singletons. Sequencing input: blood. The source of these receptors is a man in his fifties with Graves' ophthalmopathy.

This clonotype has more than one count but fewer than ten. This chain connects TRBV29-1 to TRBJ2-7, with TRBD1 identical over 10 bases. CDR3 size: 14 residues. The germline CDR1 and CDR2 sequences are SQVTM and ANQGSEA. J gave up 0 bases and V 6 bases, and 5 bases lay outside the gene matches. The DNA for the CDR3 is TGCAGCGTGTGGGACAGGGGAAGCTCCTACGAGCAGTACTTC. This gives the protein CSVWDRGSSYEQYF.

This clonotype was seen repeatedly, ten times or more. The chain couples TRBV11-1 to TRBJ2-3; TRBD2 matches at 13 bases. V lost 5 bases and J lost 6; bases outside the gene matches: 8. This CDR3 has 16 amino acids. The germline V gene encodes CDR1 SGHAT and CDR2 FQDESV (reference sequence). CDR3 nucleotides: TGTGCCAGCAGCCTGCGGACTAGCGGGAGTTTGGATACGCAGTATTTT. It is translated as CASSLRTSGSLDTQYF.

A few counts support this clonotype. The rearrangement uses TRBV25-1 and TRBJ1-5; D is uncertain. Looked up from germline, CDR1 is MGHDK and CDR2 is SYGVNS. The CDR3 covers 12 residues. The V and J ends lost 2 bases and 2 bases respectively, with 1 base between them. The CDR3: CASSEGNQPQHF. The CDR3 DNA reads TGTGCCAGCAGTGAAGGCAATCAGCCCCAGCATTTT.

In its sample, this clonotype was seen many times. The CDR3 protein is CASSYSAQWNTNYGYTF. The CDR3 bases are TGTGCCAGCAGTTACTCGGCACAGTGGAATACTAACTATGGCTACACCTTC. The rearrangement uses TRBV6-5 and TRBJ1-2; D gene ambiguous. CDR1 MNHEY and CDR2 SVGAGI come from the germline V gene. The CDR3 totals 17 residues. V was cut by 0 bases and J by 0 bases, with 14 bases left in between.

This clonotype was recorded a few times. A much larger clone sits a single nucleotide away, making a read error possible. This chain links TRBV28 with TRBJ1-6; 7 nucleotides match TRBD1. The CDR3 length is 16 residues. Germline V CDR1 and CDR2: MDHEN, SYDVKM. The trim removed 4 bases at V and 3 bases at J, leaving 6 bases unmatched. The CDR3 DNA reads TGTGCCAGCAGTTCAGGGGGGGCTCTCTATAATTCACCCCTCCACTTT. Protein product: CASSSGGALYNSPLHF.

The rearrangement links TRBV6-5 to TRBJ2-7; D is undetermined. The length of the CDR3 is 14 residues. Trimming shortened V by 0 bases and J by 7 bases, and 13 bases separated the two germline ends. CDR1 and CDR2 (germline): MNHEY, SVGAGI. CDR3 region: CASSYSGPFLEQYF. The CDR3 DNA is TGTGCCAGCAGTTACTCGGGTCCCTTTCTAGAGCAGTACTTC.

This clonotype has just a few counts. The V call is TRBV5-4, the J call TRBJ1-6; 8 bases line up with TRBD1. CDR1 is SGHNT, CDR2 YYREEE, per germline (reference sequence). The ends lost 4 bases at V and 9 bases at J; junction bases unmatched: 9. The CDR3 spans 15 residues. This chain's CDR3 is CASSILGQGVSPLHF. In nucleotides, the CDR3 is TGTGCCAGCAGCATCCTTGGACAGGGAGTTTCACCCCTCCACTTT.

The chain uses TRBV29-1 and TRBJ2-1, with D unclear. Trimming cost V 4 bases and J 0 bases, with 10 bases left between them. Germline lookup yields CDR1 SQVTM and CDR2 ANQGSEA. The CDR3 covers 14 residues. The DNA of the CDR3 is TGCAGCGTTGTATTGCGGAGCTCCTACAATGAGCAGTTCTTC. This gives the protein CSVVLRSSYNEQFF.

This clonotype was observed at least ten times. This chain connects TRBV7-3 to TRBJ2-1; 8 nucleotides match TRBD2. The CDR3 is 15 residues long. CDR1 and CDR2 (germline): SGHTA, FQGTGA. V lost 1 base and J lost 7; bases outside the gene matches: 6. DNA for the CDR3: TGTGCCAGCAGCTTAAACGGGAGGGTTAAGAATGAGCAGTTCTTC. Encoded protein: CASSLNGRVKNEQFF.

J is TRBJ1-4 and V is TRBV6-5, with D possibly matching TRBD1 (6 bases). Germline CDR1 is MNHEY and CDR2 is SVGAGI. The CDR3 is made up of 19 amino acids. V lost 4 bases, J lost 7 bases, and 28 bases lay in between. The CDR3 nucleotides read TGTGCCAGCAGTTGGGGGGGACATCGAAGGGATCGTATTAGTGAAAAACTGTTTTTT. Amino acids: CASSWGGHRRDRISEKLFF.

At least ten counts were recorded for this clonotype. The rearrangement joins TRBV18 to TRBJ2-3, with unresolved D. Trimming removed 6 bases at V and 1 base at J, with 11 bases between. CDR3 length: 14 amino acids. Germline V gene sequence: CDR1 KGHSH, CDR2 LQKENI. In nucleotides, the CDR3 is TGTGCCAGCTCCTCCGTCGAGGGCACAGATACGCAGTATTTT. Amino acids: CASSSVEGTDTQYF.

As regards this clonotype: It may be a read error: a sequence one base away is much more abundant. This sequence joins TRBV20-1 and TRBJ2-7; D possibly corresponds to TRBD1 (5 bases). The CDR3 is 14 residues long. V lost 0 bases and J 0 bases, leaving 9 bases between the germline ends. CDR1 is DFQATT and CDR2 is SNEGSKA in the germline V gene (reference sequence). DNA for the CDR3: TGCAGTGCTAGAGATGCAGGGATCTCCTACGAGCAGTACTTC. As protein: CSARDAGISYEQYF.

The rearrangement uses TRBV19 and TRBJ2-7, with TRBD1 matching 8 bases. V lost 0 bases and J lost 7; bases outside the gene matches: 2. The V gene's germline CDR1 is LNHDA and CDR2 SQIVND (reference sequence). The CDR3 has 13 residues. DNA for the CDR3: TGTGCCAGTAGTATAGAGGACAGGGCGGAGCAGTACTTC. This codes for CASSIEDRAEQYF.

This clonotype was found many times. This CDR3 reads CASSYYSTRYIAKNIQYF. CDR3 DNA: TGTGCCAGCAGCTACTATTCTACTAGATATATAGCCAAAAACATTCAGTACTTC. The gene calls are TRBV11-2 and TRBJ2-4; perhaps TRBD2 as D (5 bases). Per germline, CDR1 SGHAT and CDR2 FQNNGV. This CDR3 contains 18 residues. The V end lost 4 bases, the J end lost 0 bases, and 19 bases lay between the germline ends.